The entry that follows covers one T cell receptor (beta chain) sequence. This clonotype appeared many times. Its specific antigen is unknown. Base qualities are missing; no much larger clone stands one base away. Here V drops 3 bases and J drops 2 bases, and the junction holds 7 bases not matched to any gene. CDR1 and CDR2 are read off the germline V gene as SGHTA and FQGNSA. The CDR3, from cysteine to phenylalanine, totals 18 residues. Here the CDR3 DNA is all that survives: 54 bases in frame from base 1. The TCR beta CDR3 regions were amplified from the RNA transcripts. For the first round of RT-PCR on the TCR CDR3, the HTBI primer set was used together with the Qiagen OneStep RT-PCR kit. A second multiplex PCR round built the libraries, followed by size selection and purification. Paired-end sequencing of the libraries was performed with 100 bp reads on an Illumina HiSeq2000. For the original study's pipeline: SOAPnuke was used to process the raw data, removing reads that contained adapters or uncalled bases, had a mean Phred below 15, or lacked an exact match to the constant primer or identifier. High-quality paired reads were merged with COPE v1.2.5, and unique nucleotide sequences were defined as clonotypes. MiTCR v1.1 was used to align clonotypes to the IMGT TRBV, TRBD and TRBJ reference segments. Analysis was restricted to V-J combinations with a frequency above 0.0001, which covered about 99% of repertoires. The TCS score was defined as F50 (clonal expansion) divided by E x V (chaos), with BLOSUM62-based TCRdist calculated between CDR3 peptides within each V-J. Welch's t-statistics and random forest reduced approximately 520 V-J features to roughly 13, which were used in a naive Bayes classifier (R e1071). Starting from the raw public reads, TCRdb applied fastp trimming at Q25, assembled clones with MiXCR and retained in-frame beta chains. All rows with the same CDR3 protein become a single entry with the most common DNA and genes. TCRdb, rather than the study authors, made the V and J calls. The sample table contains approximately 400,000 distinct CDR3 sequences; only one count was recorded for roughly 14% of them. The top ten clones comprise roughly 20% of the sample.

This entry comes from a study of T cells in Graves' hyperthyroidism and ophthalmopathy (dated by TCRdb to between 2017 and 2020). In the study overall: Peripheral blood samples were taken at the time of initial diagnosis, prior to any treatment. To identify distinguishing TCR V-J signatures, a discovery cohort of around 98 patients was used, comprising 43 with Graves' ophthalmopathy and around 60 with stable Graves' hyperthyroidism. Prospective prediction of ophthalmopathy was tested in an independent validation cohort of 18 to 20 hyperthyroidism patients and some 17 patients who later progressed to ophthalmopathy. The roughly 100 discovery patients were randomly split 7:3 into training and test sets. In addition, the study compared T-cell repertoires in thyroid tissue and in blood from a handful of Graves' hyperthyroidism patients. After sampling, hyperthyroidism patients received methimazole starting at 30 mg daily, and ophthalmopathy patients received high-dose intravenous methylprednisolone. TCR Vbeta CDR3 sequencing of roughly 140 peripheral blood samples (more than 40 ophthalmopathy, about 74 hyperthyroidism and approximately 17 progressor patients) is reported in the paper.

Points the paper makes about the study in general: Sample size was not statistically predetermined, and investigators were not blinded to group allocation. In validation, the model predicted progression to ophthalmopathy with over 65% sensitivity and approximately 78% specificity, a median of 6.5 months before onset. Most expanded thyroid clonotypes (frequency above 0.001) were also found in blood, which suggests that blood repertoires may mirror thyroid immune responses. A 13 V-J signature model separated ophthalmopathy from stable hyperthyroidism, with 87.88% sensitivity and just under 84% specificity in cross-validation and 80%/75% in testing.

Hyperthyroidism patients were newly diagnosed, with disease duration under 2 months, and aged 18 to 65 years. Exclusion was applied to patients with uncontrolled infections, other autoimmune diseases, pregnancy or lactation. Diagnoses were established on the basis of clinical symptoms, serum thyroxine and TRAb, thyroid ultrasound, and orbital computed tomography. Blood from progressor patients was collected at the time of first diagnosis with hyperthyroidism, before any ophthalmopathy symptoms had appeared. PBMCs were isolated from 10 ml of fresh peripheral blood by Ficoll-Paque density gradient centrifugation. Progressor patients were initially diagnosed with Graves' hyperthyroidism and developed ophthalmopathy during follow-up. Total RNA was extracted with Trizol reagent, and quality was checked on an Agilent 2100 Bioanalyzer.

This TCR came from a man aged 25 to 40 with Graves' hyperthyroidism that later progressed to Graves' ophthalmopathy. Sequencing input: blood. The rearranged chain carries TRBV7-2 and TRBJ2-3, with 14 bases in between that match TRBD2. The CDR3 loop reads CASSFNRLAGGYTDTQYF. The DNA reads TGTGCCAGCAGCTTCAACAGACTAGCGGGGGGGTACACAGATACGCAGTATTTT.